This TCR beta chain was identified during a study of shared clonotypes between healthy human individuals. Study findings and constraints: Blood alone was sampled, and tissue repertoires likely differ. About 5% of naive CD4 clonotypes were shared across four donors. Non-shared clonotypes had lower generation probabilities than clonotypes shared by all four sorted-subset donors.

The CDR3 sequence is 14 residues long. The V gene end was trimmed by 4 bases and the J gene end by 4 bases; junction bases not matched to a gene: 9. Germline assignment: CDR1 SQVTM and CDR2 ANQGSEA. The assay was immunoSEQ multiplex PCR, and TCRdb's table has in-frame clones only and misses some. The sample shows some 1 million clones, about 80% of them seen only once. Remarks on this clone: Its target is not known.

The sample was memory CD4+ T cells sorted from blood. Subset in this sample: CD45RA-negative fraction. The chain is built from TRBV29-1 and TRBJ2-7; TRBD2 matches 8 bases. The sequence was collected from a young man in good health. The CDR3: CSVVSGGPLYEQYF. As DNA, the CDR3 is TGCAGCGTTGTGTCGGGAGGGCCTTTATACGAGCAGTACTTC.